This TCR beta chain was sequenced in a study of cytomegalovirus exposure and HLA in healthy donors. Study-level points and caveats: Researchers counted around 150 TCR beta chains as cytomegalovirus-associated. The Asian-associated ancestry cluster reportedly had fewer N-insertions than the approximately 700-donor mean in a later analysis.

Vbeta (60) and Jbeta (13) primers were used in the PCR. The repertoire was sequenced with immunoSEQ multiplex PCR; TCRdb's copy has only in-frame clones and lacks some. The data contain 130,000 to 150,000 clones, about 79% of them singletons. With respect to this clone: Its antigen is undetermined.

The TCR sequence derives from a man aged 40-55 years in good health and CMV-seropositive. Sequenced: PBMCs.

CDR3 residues: CASSASSGRWREQYF. In DNA form, the CDR3 reads TGTGCCAGCAGCGCGTCTAGCGGGAGATGGCGGGAGCAGTACTTC. The V and J genes are TRBV9 and TRBJ2-7; 10 bases align to TRBD2. The CDR3 runs to 15 residues. V shed 3 bases and J 7 bases; nucleotides not matched to a gene: 10. CDR1 is SGDLS and CDR2 is YYNGEE in the germline V gene. The variable domain in full, with the rest retrieved from reference TRBV9 and TRBJ2-7, is DSGVTQTPKHLITATGQRVTLRCSPRSGDLSVYWYQQSLDQGLQFLIQYYNGEERAKGNILERFSAQQFPDLHSELNLSSLELGDSALYFCASSASSGRWREQYFGPGTRLTVT.